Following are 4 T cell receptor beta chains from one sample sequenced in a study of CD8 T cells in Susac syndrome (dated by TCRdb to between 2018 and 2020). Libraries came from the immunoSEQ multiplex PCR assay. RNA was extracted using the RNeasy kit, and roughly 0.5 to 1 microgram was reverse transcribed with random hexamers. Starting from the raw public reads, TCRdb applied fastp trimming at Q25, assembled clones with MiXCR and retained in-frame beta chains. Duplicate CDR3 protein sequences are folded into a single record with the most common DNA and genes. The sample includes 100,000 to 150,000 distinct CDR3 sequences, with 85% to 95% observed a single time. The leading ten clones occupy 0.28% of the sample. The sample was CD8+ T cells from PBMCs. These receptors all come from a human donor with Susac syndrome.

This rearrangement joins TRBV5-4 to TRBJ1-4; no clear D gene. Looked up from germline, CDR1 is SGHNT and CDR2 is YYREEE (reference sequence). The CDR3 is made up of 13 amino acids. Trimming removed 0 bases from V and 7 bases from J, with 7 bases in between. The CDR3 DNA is TGTGCCAGCAGCTTGGCAGACGGTGAAAAACTGTTTTTT. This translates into CASSLADGEKLFF. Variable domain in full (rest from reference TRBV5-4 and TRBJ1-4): ETGVTQSPTHLIKTRGQQVTLRCSSQSGHNTVSWYQQALGQGPQFIFQYYREEENGRGNFPPRFSGLQFPNYSSELNVNALELDDSALYLCASSLADGEKLFFGSGTQLSVL.

The DNA of the CDR3 is TGTGCCAGCAGTTCCACCAAAGAGACCCAGTACTTC. This encodes CASSSTKETQYF. The chain has TRBV27 and TRBJ2-5; D not certain. V lost 4 bases to trimming and J lost 3 bases, with 6 bases between them. CDR3 length: 12 residues. Germline V gives CDR1 MNHEY, CDR2 SMNVEV (reference sequence).

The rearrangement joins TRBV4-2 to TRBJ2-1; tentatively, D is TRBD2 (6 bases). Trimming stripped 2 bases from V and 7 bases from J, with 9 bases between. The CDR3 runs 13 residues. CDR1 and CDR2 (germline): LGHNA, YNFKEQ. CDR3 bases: TGTGCCAGCAGCCAATCGGGGGTGAATGAGCAGTTCTTC. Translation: CASSQSGVNEQFF.

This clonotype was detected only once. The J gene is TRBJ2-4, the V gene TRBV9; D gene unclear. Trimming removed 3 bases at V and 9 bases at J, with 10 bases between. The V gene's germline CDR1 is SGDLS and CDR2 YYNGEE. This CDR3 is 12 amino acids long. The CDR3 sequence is CASSAGRGIQYF. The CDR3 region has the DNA TGTGCCAGCAGCGCTGGTCGAGGCATTCAGTACTTC. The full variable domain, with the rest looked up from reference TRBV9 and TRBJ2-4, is DSGVTQTPKHLITATGQRVTLRCSPRSGDLSVYWYQQSLDQGLQFLIQYYNGEERAKGNILERFSAQQFPDLHSELNLSSLELGDSALYFCASSAGRGIQYFGAGTRLSVL.